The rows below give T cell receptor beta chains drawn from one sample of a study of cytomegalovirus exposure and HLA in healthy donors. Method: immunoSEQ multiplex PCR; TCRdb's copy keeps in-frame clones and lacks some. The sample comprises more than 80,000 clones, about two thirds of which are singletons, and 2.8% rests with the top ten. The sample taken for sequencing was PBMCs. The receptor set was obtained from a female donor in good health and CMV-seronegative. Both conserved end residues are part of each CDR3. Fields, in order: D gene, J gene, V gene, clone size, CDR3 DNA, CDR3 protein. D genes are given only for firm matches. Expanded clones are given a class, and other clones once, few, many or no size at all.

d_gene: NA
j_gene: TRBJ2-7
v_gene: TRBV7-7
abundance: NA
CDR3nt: TGTGCTAGCAGCTTAGGCCCAGGGGAGGGCGAGCAGTACTTC
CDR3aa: CASSLGPGEGEQYF

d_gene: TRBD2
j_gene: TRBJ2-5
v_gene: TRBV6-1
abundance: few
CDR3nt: TGTGCCAGCAGTGAGCGAGCGGGAGGGCCAGAGACCCAGTACTTC
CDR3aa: CASSERAGGPETQYF

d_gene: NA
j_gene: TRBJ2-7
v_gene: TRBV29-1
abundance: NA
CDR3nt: TGCAGCGTCCGGGACACGTCCTACGAGCAGTACTTC
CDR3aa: CSVRDTSYEQYF

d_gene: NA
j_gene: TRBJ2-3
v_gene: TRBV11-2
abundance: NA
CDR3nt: TGTGCCAGCAGCTTAGATCGGGGTGCAGATACGCAGTATTTT
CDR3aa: CASSLDRGADTQYF

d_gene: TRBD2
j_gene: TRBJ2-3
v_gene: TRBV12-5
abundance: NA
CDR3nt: TGTGCTAGCACGGGACTAGCGGGCACAGATACGCAGTATTTT
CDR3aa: CASTGLAGTDTQYF

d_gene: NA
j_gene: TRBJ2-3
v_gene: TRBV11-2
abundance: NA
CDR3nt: TGTGCCAGCAGCTTACTACCGATCGATACGCAGTATTTT
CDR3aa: CASSLLPIDTQYF

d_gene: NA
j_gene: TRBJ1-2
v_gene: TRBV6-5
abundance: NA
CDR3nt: TGTGCCAGCAGTTACTCTGGCAGCGGCTATGGCTACACCTTC
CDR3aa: CASSYSGSGYGYTF

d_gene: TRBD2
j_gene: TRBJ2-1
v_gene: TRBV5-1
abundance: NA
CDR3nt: TGCGCCAGCAGTCTGAGGACTAGCGGGAGGGCCGCCTACAATGAGCAGTTCTTC
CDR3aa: CASSLRTSGRAAYNEQFF

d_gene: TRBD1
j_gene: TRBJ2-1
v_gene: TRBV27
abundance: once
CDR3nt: TGTGCCAGCAGTCGTTTAGGACAGGGGAACAATGAGCAGTTCTTC
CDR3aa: CASSRLGQGNNEQFF

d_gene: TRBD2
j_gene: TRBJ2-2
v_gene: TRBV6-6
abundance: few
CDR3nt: TGTGCCAGCACCACACTAGCGGGAGCTATCGGGGAGCTGTTTTTT
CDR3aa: CASTTLAGAIGELFF

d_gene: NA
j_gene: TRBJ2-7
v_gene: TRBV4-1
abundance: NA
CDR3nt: TGCGCCAGCAGCCAATTAGCCGATGGCAGGGGGGACTCCTACGAGCAGTACTTC
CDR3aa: CASSQLADGRGDSYEQYF

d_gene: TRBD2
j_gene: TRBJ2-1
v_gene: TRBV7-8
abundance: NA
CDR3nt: TGTGCCAGCAGCCCCCCAGGGCGGGAGGGAAGTGGGGAGCAGTTCTTC
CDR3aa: CASSPPGREGSGEQFF

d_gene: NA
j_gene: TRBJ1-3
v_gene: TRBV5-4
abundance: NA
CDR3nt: TGTGCCAGCAGCCCATTTGGACAAGTTGGAAACACCATATATTTT
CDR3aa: CASSPFGQVGNTIYF

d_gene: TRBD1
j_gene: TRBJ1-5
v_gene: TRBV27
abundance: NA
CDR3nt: TGTGCCAGCAGTTTATTACAGGGGCAGGGGCAGCCCCAGCATTTT
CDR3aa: CASSLLQGQGQPQHF

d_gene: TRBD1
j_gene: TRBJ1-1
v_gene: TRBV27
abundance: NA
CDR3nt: TGTGCCAGCAGTTTCAACAGGGGTGAAGCTTTCTTT
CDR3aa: CASSFNRGEAFF

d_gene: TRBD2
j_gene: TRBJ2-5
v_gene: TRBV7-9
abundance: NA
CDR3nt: TGTGCCAGCAGCCTCGGGACTAGCGGACAAGAGACCCAGTACTTC
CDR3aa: CASSLGTSGQETQYF

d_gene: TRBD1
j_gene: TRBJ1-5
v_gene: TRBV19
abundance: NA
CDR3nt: TGTGCCAGTAGAGAGGGACAGGTGGGTAATCAGCCCCAGCATTTT
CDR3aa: CASREGQVGNQPQHF

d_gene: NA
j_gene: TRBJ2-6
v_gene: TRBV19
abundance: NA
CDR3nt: TGTGCCAGTAGTATAGACACCGGCTCTGGGGCCAACGTCCTGACTTTC
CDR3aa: CASSIDTGSGANVLTF

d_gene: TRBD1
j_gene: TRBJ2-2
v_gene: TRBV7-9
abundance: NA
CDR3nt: TGTGCCAGCAGCTCCCGGGACAGGGGGAACACCGGGGAGCTGTTTTTT
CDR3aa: CASSSRDRGNTGELFF

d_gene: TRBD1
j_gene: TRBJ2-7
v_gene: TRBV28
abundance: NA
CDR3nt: TGTGCCAGCAGGGGACAGGGGAAAGCGATCTTC
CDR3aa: CASRGQGKAIF

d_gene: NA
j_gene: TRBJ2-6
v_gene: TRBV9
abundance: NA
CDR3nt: TGTGCCAGCAGCCCACGCCGAGCAACTGGGGCCAACGTCCTGACTTTC
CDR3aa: CASSPRRATGANVLTF